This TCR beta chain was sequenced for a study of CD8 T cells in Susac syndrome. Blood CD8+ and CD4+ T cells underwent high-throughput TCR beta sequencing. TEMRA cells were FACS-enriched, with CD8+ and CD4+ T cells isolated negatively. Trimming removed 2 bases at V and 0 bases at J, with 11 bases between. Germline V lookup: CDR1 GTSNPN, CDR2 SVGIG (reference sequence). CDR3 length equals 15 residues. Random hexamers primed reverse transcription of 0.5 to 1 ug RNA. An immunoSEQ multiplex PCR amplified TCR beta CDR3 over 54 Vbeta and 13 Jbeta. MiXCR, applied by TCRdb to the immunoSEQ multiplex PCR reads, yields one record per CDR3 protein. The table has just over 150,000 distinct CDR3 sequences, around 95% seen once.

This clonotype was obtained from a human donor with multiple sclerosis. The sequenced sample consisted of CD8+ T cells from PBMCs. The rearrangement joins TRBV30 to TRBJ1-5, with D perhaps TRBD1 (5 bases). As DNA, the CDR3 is TGTGCCTGGAGTACGGGGGAAAATAGCAATCAGCCCCAGCATTTT. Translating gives CAWSTGENSNQPQHF.